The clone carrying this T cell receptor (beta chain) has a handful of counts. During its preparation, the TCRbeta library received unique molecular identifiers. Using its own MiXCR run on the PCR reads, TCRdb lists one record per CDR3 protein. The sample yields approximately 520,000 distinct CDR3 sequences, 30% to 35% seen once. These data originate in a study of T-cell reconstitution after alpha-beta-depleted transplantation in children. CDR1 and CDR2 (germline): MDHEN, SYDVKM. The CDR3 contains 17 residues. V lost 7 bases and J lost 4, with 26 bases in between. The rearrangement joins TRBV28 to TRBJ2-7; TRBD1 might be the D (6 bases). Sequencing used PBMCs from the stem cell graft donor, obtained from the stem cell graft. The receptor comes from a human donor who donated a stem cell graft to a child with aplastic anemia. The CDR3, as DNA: TGTGCCAGCAACCAATACAGGGCCCCCGCGGCAGTTTACGAGCAGTACTTC. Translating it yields CASNQYRAPAAVYEQYF.